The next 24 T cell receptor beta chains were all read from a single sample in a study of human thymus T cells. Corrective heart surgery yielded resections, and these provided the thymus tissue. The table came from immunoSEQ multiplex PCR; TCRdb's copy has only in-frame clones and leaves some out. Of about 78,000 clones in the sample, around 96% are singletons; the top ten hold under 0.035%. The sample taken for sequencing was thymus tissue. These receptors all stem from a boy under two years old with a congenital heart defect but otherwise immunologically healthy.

CDR3 coding DNA: TGTGCCAGCAGCTTAGCGGAGGTAGGATACGAGCAGTACTTC. Its translation is CASSLAEVGYEQYF. The chain is built from TRBV13 and TRBJ2-7, with D possibly matching TRBD2 (5 bases). Germline assignment: CDR1 PRHDT and CDR2 FYEKMQ (reference sequence). The CDR3 contains 14 residues. Trimming shortened V by 1 base and J by 4 bases, and 11 bases separated the two germline ends.

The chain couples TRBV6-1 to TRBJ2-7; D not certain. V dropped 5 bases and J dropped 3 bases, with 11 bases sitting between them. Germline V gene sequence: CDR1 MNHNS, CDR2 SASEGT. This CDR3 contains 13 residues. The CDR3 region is CASSPPALYEQYF. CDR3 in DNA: TGTGCCAGCAGTCCCCCTGCTCTCTACGAGCAGTACTTC.

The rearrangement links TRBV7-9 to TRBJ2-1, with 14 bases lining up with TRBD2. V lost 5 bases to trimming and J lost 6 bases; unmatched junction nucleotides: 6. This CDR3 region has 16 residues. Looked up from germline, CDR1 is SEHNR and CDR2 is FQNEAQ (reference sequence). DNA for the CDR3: TGTGCCAGCAGCGTTCGACTAGCGGGGGGGTTCAATGAGCAGTTCTTC. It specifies CASSVRLAGGFNEQFF.

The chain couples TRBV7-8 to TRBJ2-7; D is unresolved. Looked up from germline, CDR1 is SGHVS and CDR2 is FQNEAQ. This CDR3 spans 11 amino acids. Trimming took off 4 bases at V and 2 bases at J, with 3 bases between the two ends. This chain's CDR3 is CASSSTYEQYF. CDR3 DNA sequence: TGTGCCAGCAGCTCCACCTACGAGCAGTACTTC.

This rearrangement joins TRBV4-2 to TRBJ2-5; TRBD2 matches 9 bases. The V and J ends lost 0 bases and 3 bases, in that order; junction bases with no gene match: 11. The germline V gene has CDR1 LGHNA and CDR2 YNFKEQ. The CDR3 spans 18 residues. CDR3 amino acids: CASSQENVGRGGEETQYF. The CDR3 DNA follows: TGTGCCAGCAGCCAAGAGAATGTTGGGCGGGGGGGCGAAGAGACCCAGTACTTC.

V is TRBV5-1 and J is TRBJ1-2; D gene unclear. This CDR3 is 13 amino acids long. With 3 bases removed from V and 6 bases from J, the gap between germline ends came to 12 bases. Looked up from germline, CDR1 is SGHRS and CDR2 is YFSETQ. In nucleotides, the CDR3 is TGCGCCAGCAGCTACGGGAACCACGATGGCTACACCTTC. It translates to CASSYGNHDGYTF.

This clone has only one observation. The CDR3 loop reads CASSDGGAREQYF. DNA for the CDR3: TGTGCCAGCAGTGACGGGGGGGCGCGTGAGCAGTACTTC. The chain joins TRBV25-1 to TRBJ2-7; 8 bases line up with TRBD2. CDR1 MGHDK and CDR2 SYGVNS come from the germline V gene. Germline trimming cut 3 bases from V and 7 bases from J; bases unmatched to any gene: 5. This CDR3 region has 13 residues.

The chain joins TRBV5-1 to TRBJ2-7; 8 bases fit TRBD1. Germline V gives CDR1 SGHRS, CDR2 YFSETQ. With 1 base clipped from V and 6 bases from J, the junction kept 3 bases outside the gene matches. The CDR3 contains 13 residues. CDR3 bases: TGCGCCAGCAGCTTGCAGGGGGCGAGCGAGCAGTACTTC. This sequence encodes CASSLQGASEQYF.

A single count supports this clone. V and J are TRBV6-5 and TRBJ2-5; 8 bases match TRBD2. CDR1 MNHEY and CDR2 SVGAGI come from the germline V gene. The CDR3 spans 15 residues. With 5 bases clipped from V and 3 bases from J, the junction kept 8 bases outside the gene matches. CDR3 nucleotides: TGTGCCAGCAGTCGGAAGCGGGAGAGGGAAGAGACCCAGTACTTC. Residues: CASSRKREREETQYF.

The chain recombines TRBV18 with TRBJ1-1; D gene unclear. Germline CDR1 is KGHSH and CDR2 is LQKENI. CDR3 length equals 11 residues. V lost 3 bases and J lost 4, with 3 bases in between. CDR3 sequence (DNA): TGTGCCAGCTCACCGGGCACTGAAGCTTTCTTT. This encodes CASSPGTEAFF.

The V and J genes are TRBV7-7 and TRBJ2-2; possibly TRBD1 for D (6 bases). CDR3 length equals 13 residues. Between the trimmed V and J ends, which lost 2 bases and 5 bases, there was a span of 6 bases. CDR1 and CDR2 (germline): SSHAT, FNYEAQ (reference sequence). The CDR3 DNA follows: TGTGCCAGCAGCTTAAGGGGGACCGGGGAGCTGTTTTTT. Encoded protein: CASSLRGTGELFF.

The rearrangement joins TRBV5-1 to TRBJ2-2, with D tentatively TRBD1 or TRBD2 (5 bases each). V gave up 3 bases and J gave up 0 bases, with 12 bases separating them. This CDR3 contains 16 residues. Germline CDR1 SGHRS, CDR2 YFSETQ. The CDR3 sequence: CASSSSGLANTGELFF. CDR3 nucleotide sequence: TGCGCCAGCAGCTCATCGGGGCTAGCGAACACCGGGGAGCTGTTTTTT.

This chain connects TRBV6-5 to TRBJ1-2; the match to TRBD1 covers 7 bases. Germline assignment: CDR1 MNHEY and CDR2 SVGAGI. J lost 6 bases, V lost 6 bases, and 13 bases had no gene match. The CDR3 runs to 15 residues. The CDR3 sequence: CASSPRGQGDNGYTF. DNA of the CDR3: TGTGCCAGCAGCCCCCGGGGGCAGGGGGATAATGGCTACACCTTC.

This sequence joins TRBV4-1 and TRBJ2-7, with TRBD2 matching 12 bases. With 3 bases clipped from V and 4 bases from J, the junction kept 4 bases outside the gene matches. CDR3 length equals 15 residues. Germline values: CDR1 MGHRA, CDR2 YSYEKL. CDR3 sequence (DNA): TGCGCCAGCAGCCAGAGACTAGCGGGAGAATACGAGCAGTACTTC. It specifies CASSQRLAGEYEQYF.

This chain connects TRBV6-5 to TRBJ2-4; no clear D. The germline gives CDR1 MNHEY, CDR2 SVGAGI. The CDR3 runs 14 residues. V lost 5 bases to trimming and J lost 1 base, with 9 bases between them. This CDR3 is CASSVRSAKNIQYF. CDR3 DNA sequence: TGTGCCAGCAGTGTTAGATCGGCCAAAAACATTCAGTACTTC.

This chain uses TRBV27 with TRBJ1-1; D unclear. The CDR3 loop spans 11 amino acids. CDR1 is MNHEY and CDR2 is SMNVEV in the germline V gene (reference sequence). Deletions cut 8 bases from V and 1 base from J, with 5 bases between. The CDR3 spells CASVGNTEAFF. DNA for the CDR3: TGTGCCAGCGTAGGGAACACTGAAGCTTTCTTT.

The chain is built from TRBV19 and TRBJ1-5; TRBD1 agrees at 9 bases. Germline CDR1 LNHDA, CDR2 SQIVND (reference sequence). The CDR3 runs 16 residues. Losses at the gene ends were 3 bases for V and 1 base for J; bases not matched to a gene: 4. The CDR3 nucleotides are TGTGCCAGTAGTATGACAGGGGGTAGAAGCAATCAGCCCCAGCATTTT. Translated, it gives CASSMTGGRSNQPQHF.

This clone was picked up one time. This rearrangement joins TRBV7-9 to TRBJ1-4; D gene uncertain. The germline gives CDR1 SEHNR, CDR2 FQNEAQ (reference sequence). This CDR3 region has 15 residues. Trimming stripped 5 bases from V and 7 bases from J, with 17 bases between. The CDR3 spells CASSPGGDGVEKLFF. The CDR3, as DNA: TGTGCCAGCAGCCCAGGAGGTGACGGAGTTGAAAAACTGTTTTTT. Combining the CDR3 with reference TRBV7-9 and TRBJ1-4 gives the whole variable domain DTGVSQNPRHKITKRGQNVTFRCDPISEHNRLYWYRQTLGQGPEFLTYFQNEAQLEKSRLLSDRFSAERPKGSFSTLEIQRTEQGDSAMYLCASSPGGDGVEKLFFGSGTQLSVL.

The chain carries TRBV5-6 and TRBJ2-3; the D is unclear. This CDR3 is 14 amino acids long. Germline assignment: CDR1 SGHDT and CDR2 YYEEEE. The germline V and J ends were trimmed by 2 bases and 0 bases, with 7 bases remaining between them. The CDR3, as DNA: TGTGCCAGCAGCTTCGGAGTTAGCACAGATACGCAGTATTTT. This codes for CASSFGVSTDTQYF.

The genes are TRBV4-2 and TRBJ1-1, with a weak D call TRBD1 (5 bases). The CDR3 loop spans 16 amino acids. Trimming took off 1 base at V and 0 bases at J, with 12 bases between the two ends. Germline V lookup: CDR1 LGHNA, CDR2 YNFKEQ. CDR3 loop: CASSQVRQGLNTEAFF. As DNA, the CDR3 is TGTGCCAGCAGCCAAGTCAGGCAGGGTTTGAACACTGAAGCTTTCTTT.

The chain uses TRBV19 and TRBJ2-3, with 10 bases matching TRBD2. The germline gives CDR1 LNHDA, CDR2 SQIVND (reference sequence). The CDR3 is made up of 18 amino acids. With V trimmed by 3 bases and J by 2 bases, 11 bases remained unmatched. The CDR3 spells CASSMRGLAGDLTDTQYF. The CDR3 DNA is TGTGCCAGTAGTATGCGCGGGCTAGCGGGGGACCTCACAGATACGCAGTATTTT.

Written as DNA, the CDR3 is TGTGCCAGTAGGCCACGTCCCAGGGCGGTGAACACCGGGGAGCTGTTTTTT. It translates to CASRPRPRAVNTGELFF. The chain links TRBV19 to TRBJ2-2, with D possibly matching TRBD1 (5 bases). Germline values: CDR1 LNHDA, CDR2 SQIVND (reference sequence). V was trimmed by 6 bases and J by 1 base, leaving 18 bases between them. This CDR3 contains 17 residues.

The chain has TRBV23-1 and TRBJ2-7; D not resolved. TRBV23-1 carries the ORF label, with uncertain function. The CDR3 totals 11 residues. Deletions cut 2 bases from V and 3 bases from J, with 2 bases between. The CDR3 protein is CASSQRYEQYF. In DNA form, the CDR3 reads TGCGCCAGCAGTCAACGCTACGAGCAGTACTTC.

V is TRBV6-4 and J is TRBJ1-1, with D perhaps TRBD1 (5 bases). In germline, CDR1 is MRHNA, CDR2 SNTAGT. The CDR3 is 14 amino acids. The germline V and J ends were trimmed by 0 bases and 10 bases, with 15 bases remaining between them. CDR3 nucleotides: TGTGCCAGCAGTGACTCATCACGGAGGGACGGAGCTTTCTTT. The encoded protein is CASSDSSRRDGAFF.